Each of the 17 T cell receptor beta chains below was sequenced from the same sample in a study of CXCR3-negative and CXCR3-positive naive CD8 T cells. TRB cDNA libraries were made by UMI-labeled 5' RACE. Reprocessing the 5' RACE reads, TCRdb reports a single entry for every CDR3 protein and omits DNA. The sample yields thousands of distinct CDR3 sequences, of which the top ten take up 2% to 2.5%. Material for sequencing was naive CXCR3- CD8+ T cells from blood. Documented subset: CD45RO-CCR7+CD27+CD95- naive CD8+ T cells lacking CXCR3 (TNR3-). These receptors all come from a human donor in good health. Some clones in this sample may be carry-over from other donors' samples.

This clonotype ranks as medium-sized (0.01 to 0.1%) in terms of frequency. This chain links TRBV7-8 with TRBJ2-5; TCRdb calls TRBD2, which cannot be checked without DNA. Per the germline V gene, CDR1 is SGHVS and CDR2 is FQNEAQ. The CDR3 sequence is 15 residues long. CDR3 sequence reads: CASIKAGTIQETQYF.

This clonotype is identified as medium-sized from frequency. V usage is TRBV2 and J usage is TRBJ1-1. The CDR3 has 15 residues. Germline-derived CDR1 and CDR2 are SNHLY and FYNNEI. The CDR3 protein is CASSEGLGSNTEAFF.

The chain is built from TRBV29-1 and TRBJ2-5. The CDR3 totals 15 residues. The germline V gene has CDR1 SQVTM and CDR2 ANQGSEA. The CDR3 sequence is CSVEGGTNAGKTQYF.

The gene calls are TRBV4-1 and TRBJ2-7; TCRdb lists TRBD1, though no DNA is available to test this call. This CDR3 contains 16 residues. Germline CDR1 reads MGHRA; CDR2 reads YSYEKL. CDR3 in amino acids: CASSQEGTGGLDEQYF.

The chain employs TRBV4-1 and TRBJ2-1; TCRdb lists TRBD2, though no DNA is available to test this call. Per the germline V gene, CDR1 is MGHRA and CDR2 is YSYEKL. The CDR3 length is 17 residues. The CDR3 spells CASSQKPSGTDYNEQFF.

This clonotype is classed as medium-sized by frequency. CDR3 loop: CASSLASSGSRNF. The chain uses TRBV12-3 or TRBV12-4 and TRBJ2-5; TCRdb returns TRBD2, unconfirmable since there is no DNA. This CDR3 comprises 13 residues.

This clonotype is deemed medium-sized by its frequency. This sequence joins TRBV15 and TRBJ2-3; TCRdb's D call of TRBD2 is untestable without DNA. Germline V gene lookup returns CDR1 LNHNV and CDR2 YYDKDF (reference sequence). This CDR3 contains 14 residues. The CDR3 loop is CATSRTVSPDTQYF.

The J gene is TRBJ2-7, the V gene TRBV28; the D gene TCRdb calls, TRBD2, cannot be checked with no DNA. The CDR3 loop spans 15 amino acids. Germline loops: CDR1 MDHEN, CDR2 SYDVKM. CDR3 region: CASSPPGLEYNEQYF.

Measured by frequency, this clonotype is medium-sized. The V gene is TRBV28, the J gene TRBJ2-5; TCRdb outputs TRBD1, but without DNA this stays unchecked. Germline V gene lookup returns CDR1 MDHEN and CDR2 SYDVKM. The CDR3 loop spans 14 amino acids. The CDR3 protein is CASSFTGFGETQYF.

The chain employs TRBV10-3 and TRBJ2-7; TCRdb names TRBD1, which stays unverified in the absence of DNA. The CDR3 is made up of 13 amino acids. Germline V gives CDR1 ENHRY, CDR2 SYGVKD. CDR3: CAISDETGGEQYF.

The V call is TRBV7-8, the J call TRBJ2-1; without DNA, the TCRdb call of TRBD1 cannot be checked. The CDR3 runs 13 residues. CDR1 and CDR2 from the germline V gene are SGHVS and FQNEAQ. The CDR3 sequence: CEGAGGLDNEQFF.

This clonotype is called medium-sized based on its frequency. V usage is TRBV7-9 and J usage is TRBJ2-1; lacking DNA, the TRBD2 call made by TCRdb goes unchecked. The CDR3 contains 15 residues. Germline V gene data show CDR1 as SEHNR and CDR2 as FQNEAQ (reference sequence). CDR3 residues: CASQLADLANNEQFF.

According to its frequency, this clonotype is medium-sized. The rearrangement uses TRBV4-1 and TRBJ1-1; TCRdb indicates TRBD1, and absent DNA this call remains unverified. This CDR3 has 13 residues. The germline gives CDR1 MGHRA, CDR2 YSYEKL. CDR3 amino acids: CASSQHRQLEAFF.

The chain recombines TRBV29-1 with TRBJ2-1; no DNA is available, so the TRBD1 call from TCRdb remains unchecked. CDR1 is SQVTM and CDR2 is ANQGSEA in the germline V gene. CDR3 length equals 18 residues. The CDR3: CSTTTGTVVYFYYNEQFF.

The chain uses TRBV19 and TRBJ1-5. In germline, CDR1 is LNHDA, CDR2 SQIVND (reference sequence). This CDR3 spans 12 amino acids. CDR3 in amino acids: CASNSVEEPQHF.

The CDR3 loop reads CASSGMSRVDTEAFF. The rearrangement joins TRBV25-1 to TRBJ1-1; checking the TCRdb D call of TRBD1 is not possible without DNA. The CDR3 length is 15 residues. Per the germline V gene, CDR1 is MGHDK and CDR2 is SYGVNS.

This clonotype ranks as medium-sized (0.01 to 0.1%) in terms of frequency. This chain's CDR3 is CASSLRQPLNYGYTF. The gene calls are TRBV4-1 and TRBJ1-2; TCRdb picks TRBD1, but there is no DNA to check that call. Per germline, CDR1 MGHRA and CDR2 YSYEKL. The CDR3 has 15 amino acids.